This T cell receptor beta chain was profiled in a study of tumor-infiltrating lymphocytes in primary liver carcinoma. Study findings and constraints: Tumors significantly exceeded blood in top-250-clone fraction (p = 0.039).

Looked up from germline, CDR1 is SQVTM and CDR2 is ANQGSEA. V was clipped by 6 bases and J by 5 bases; unmatched bases: 5. The CDR3 consists of 12 residues. With respect to this clonotype: Antigen: not known.

Without any cell sorting, roughly 20-32 mg of bulk tissue yielded co-extracted RNA and DNA. Using a constant-region primer together with ProtoScript II reverse transcriptase, TCR beta cDNA was made from around 0.55 ug of total RNA. Nested multiplex PCR, run for three rounds with slightly modified ARM-PCR, yielded TCR beta libraries. TRBV1-TRBV30 forward primers paired with a C-beta reverse primer drove the first two PCR rounds, 10 cycles each. Using its own MiXCR run on the multiplex PCR reads, TCRdb lists one record per CDR3 protein. The sample records about 100,000 distinct CDR3 sequences, around two thirds being singletons.

This sequence was found in a woman between 55 and 75 years old with primary liver carcinoma and hepatitis B virus infection. The V call is TRBV29-1, the J call TRBJ2-7; 9 nucleotides agree with TRBD2. Sequencing was done on a sample of liver tumor tissue from sampling region 2. Subset indicated: tumor region T2, inferior pole. DNA of the CDR3: TGCAGCGTGGGGACTAGCAGCGACGAGCAGTACTTC. Translation: CSVGTSSDEQYF.